The source of this T cell receptor beta chain is a study of blood T cell repertoires in COVID-19. Across the study: Specimens from acute and convalescent COVID-19 originated in the United States, Italy and Spain. In each case, the material was cDNA or gDNA derived from T cells, B-cell-depleted T cells, or PBMCs.

As originally analysed: Nucleated cell number was recorded as an estimate derived from reference gene primer amplification. The assay was immunoSEQ multiplex PCR, and TCRdb's table has in-frame clones only and misses some. The V and J calls and clone size were taken over from that table, and D and trimming were inferred from the DNA. The data show 50,000 to 70,000 clones, about 86% seen once. V shed 1 base and J shed 2 bases, with 5 bases lying between them. The CDR3 totals 13 residues. Per germline, CDR1 SGHNT and CDR2 YENEEA. Concerning this clone: Other DNA sequences in the same sample also yield this CDR3.

This clonotype originated in a man aged 45-65 years with active COVID-19. The sequenced sample was peripheral blood. J is TRBJ1-1 and V is TRBV11-3; D uncertain. CDR3 in DNA: TGTGCCAGCAGCTTAGGCAGAAACACTGAAGCTTTCTTT. Its translation: CASSLGRNTEAFF.